This is a list of T cell receptor beta chains from one sample in a study of OX40 agonist ivuxolimab in advanced cancers. Measured with immunoSEQ multiplex PCR; TCRdb has only the in-frame clones, and not every one. The data contain 35,000 to 55,000 clones, nearly 90% of them singletons. Sequences were derived from CD4+ or CD8+ T cells sorted from blood, sampled in a trial of the OX40 agonist ivuxolimab. The receptors come from an adult with an advanced solid tumor such as melanoma, head and neck, liver or kidney cancer. Each CDR3 is given with its conserved first and last residue.

CASSLGLGDRGTQYF	TRBV7-2	TRBJ2-5
CASSYWGDTGELFF	TRBV6-6	TRBJ2-2
CASSPSFGRTKNIQYF	TRBV18	TRBJ2-4
CASSRATGSSYNEQFF	TRBV5-1	TRBJ2-1
CASSFTRMDGYTF	TRBV7-9	TRBJ1-2
CASSLPPQPQHF	TRBV28	TRBJ1-5
CASSETGMSSGEQYF	TRBV6-1	TRBJ2-7
CSASGPSIEYF	TRBV20-1	TRBJ2-3
CASSPGRLTGYEQYF	TRBV6-5	.
CASSLGPLEEKLFF	TRBV5-1	TRBJ1-4
CASSLTPGQGYEQYF	TRBV5-6	TRBJ2-7
CASSPNIGETQYF	TRBV18	TRBJ2-5
CASSLSPPYREYF	TRBV11-3	TRBJ2-7
CASSLTQTSNQPQHF	TRBV27	TRBJ1-5
CASSIDTRATDTQYF	TRBV19	TRBJ2-3
CASSLHPPGQSYEQYF	TRBV6-5	TRBJ2-7
CASSRTSGRGTDTQYF	TRBV19	TRBJ2-3
CASGLVRSGRNTGELFF	TRBV12-5	TRBJ2-2
CAISRTGGNEKLFF	TRBV10-3	TRBJ1-4
CAWSSADYNEQFF	TRBV30	TRBJ2-1
CASSQQFSKNIQYF	TRBV4-1	TRBJ2-4
CASISAGGRTEAFF	TRBV19	TRBJ1-1